Listed below are T cell receptor beta chains from one sample, sequenced in a study of beta chain features in type 1 diabetes. Assay: immunoSEQ multiplex PCR; the TCRdb copy retains only in-frame clones and omits some. The sample consists of 970,000 or so clones, roughly 15% of them appearing once. Sequencing was done on a sample of naive CD4+ T cells from blood. These receptors came from a woman between 18 and 30 years old in good health. The CDR3 runs from the conserved cysteine through the conserved F or W. Fields, in order: V gene, CDR3 protein.

TRBV9,CASSVASGRLRSYNEQFF
TRBV10-3,CAISDPSGRETQYF
TRBV6-5,CASRETGSRIETQYF
TRBV11-2,CASSPDWAGELFF
TRBV20-1,CRVWTTEAFF
TRBV6-5,CASSSRIAVTDTQYF
TRBV7-3,CASSSTGDTDTQYF
TRBV28,CASSSYGETQYF
TRBV7-3,CASSSGTSVTGELFF
TRBV7-2,CASSLGGGDEQYF
TRBV21-1,CASRQGDSGANVLTF
TRBV6-5,CASSFRTSYGYTF
TRBV13,CASSPPGRRVRPPAYGYTF
TRBV5-4,CASSERLAANTYEQYF
TRBV6-1,CASLGQGGSDTQYF
TRBV7-9,CASSLTVTGKGYTF
TRBV7-2,CASSPLVGRQGRYGYTF
TRBV5-1,CASSATSSYNEQFF
TRBV18,CASSQYRGTGELFF
TRBV6-5,CAIQGTGLGNEQFF
TRBV25-1,CASSDLGGYQETQYF
TRBV4-2,CASSQETRGNEQFF
TRBV18,CASSHGTSPIGEKLFF
TRBV19,CASRHGTVYGYTF
TRBV2,CASSPPSGGDYGYTF
TRBV19,CASSIDLNLGYQPQHF
TRBV10-3,CAIGGYNEQFF
TRBV13,CASSLGGGNTPGANVLTF
TRBV9,CASSVEDRYGYTF
TRBV7-9,CAGSVEDTQYF
TRBV7-3,CASSPGIAGVFDTQYF
TRBV5-4,CASSLASTADTQYF
TRBV7-2,CASSLERRELFF
TRBV9,CASSVVGASNEQFF
TRBV19,CASERGGRDNNEQFF
TRBV5-1,CASSLVGRYEQYF
TRBV19,CASRGLAGRTDTQYF
TRBV2,CASKLGGHLETQYF
TRBV7-2,CASSPQTGANYGYTF
TRBV7-9,CASTHNGGSGNTIYF
TRBV7-8,CASSLRVAGGTDTQYF
TRBV18,CASSARQGANSQETQYF
TRBV7-3,CASSLSGPSSYEQYF
TRBV18,CASSPTPIWVNYGYTF
TRBV6-6,CASSYRREVGEQYF
TRBV11-2,CASSRIGLAGYTDTQYF
TRBV19,CASSIPLRLAGNEQFF
TRBV11-3,CASSERTNTQYF